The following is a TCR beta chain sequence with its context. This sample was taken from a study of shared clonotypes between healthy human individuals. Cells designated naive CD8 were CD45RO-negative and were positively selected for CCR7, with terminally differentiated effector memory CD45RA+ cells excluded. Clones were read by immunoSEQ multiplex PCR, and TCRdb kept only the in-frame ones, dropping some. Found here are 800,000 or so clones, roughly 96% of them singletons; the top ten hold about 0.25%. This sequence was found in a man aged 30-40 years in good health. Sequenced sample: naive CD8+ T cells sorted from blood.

The chain's CDR3 is CASSLGTRGVSTDTQYF. The DNA of the CDR3 is TGTGCCAGCAGCCTGGGAACCCGGGGGGTCAGCACAGATACGCAGTATTTT. The chain uses TRBV5-5 and TRBJ2-3; TRBD2 aligns across 7 bases. Germline V CDR1 and CDR2: SGHKS, YYEKEE (reference sequence). The ends lost 4 bases at V and 0 bases at J; junction bases unmatched: 11. The CDR3 is 17 amino acids. Full variable domain (outside the CDR3, taken from reference TRBV5-5 and TRBJ2-3): DAGVTQSPTHLIKTRGQQVTLRCSPISGHKSVSWYQQVLGQGPQFIFQYYEKEERGRGNFPDRFSARQFPNYSSELNVNALLLGDSALYLCASSLGTRGVSTDTQYFGPGTRLTVL.